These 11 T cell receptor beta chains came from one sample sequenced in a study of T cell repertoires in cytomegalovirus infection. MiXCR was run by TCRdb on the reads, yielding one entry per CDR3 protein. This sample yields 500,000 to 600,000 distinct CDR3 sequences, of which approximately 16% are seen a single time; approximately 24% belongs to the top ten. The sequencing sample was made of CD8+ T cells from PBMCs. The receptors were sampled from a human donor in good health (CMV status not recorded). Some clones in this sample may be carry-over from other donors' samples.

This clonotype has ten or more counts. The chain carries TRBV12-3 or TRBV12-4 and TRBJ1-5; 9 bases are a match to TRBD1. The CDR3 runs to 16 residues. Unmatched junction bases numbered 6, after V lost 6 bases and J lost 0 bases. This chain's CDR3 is CASSRRDRVSNQPQHF. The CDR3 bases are TGTGCCAGCAGCCGCCGGGACAGGGTTAGCAATCAGCCCCAGCATTTT.

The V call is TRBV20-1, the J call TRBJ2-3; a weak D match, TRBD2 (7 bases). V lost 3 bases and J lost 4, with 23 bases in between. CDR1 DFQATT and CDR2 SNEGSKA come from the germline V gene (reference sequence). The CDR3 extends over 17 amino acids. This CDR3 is CSARGGGPSSLPDTQYF. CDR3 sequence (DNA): TGCAGTGCTAGGGGGGGGGGGCCGTCGAGTCTGCCAGATACGCAGTATTTT.

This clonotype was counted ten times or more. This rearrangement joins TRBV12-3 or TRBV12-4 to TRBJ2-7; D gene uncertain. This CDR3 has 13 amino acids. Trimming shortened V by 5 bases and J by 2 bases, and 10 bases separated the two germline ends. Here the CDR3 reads CASSGVVAYEQYF. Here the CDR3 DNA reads TGTGCCAGCAGTGGGGTAGTCGCCTACGAGCAGTACTTC.

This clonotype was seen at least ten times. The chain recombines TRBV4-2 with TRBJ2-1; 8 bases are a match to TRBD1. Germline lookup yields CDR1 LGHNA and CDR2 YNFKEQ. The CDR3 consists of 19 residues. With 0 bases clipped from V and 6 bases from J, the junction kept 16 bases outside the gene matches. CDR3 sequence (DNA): TGTGCCAGCAGCCAAGATAACAGGGGGTTAGCACACACGGGCAATGAGCAGTTCTTC. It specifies CASSQDNRGLAHTGNEQFF.

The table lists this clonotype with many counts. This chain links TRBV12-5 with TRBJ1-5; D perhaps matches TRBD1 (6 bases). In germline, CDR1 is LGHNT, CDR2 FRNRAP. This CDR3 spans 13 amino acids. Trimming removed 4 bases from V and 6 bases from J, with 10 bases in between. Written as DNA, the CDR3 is TGTGCTAGTGGTTCGCGGACAGCTCAGCCCCAGCATTTT. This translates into CASGSRTAQPQHF.

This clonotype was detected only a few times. CDR3 bases: TGTGCCAGCAGCTTAGCGGCCGGGCGGAACACTGAAGCTTTCTTT. Residues: CASSLAAGRNTEAFF. The chain carries TRBV7-9 and TRBJ1-1; D remains ambiguous. Germline CDR1 SEHNR, CDR2 FQNEAQ (reference sequence). With 0 bases removed from V and 1 base from J, the gap between germline ends came to 9 bases. The CDR3 totals 15 residues.

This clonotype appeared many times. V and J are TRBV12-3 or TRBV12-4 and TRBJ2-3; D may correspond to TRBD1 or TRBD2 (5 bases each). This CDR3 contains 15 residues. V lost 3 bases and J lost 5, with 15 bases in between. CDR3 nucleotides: TGTGCCAGCAGTTTTAGGGACCCCGGCCAAGATACGCAGTATTTT. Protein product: CASSFRDPGQDTQYF.

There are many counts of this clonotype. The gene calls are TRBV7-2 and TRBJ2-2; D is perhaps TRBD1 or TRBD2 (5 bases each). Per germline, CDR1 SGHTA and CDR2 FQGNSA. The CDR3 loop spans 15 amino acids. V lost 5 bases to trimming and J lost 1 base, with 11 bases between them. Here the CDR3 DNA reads TGTGCCAGCAGCCCTCCAGGGAGGAACACCGGGGAGCTGTTTTTT. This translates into CASSPPGRNTGELFF.

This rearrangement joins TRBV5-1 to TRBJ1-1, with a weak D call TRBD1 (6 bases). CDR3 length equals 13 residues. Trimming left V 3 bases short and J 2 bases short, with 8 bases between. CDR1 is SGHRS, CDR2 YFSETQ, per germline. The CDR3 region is CASSWDINTEAFF. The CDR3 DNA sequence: TGCGCCAGCAGCTGGGACATCAACACTGAAGCTTTCTTT. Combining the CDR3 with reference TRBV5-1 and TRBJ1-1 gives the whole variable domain KAGVTQTPRYLIKTRGQQVTLSCSPISGHRSVSWYQQTPGQGLQFLFEYFSETQRNKGNFPGRFSGRQFSNSRSEMNVSTLELGDSALYLCASSWDINTEAFFGQGTRLTVV.

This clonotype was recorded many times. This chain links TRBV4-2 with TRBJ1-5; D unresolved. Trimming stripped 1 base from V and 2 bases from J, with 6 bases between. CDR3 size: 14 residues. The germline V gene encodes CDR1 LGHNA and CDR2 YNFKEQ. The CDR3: CASSQADGNQPQHF. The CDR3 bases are TGTGCCAGCAGCCAAGCAGATGGCAATCAGCCCCAGCATTTT.

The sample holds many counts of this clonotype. The CDR3 nucleotides are TGTGCCAGCAGTTACTTGGGGCAGACGAACACCGGGGAGCTGTTTTTT. The encoded protein is CASSYLGQTNTGELFF. This sequence joins TRBV6-6 and TRBJ2-2; possible D gene TRBD1, 5 bases. V dropped 1 base and J dropped 0 bases, with 9 bases sitting between them. The germline V gene has CDR1 MNHNY and CDR2 SVGAGI (reference sequence). The CDR3 extends over 16 amino acids.